This T cell receptor (beta chain) came from a study of cytomegalovirus exposure and HLA in healthy donors. Whole-study context: Ancestry clustering placed around four fifths of a few hundred genotyped donors in the Caucasian-associated cluster. Study-wide findings and caveats: A prior analysis recorded that most TCR beta V segments were productive about 87% or about 30% of the time. DRB1 had the most TCR associations and HLA-C the fewest, a later analysis found, with rates varying by HLA locus. The authors listed approximately 150 TCR beta chains as cytomegalovirus-associated.

PCR involved 60 Vbeta and 13 Jbeta primers. The assay was immunoSEQ multiplex PCR, and TCRdb's table has in-frame clones only and misses some. The profile shows about 120,000 clones, over 60% of them singletons. This clone was counted only a few times. Its antigen remains unknown. V dropped 5 bases and J dropped 6; count of bases not matched to a gene: 12. The CDR3 length is 16 residues. Germline CDR1 and CDR2: SGHVS and FNYEAQ. The material sequenced was PBMCs. The chain uses TRBV7-6 and TRBJ2-7, with 11 bases matching TRBD1. The origin of this receptor is a man aged 30 to 45 in good health and CMV-seropositive. The CDR3 region is CASSHTGGQGAIEQYF. Here the CDR3 DNA reads TGTGCCAGCAGCCATACCGGAGGACAGGGGGCGATCGAGCAGTACTTC. The full variable domain, its missing parts supplied by reference TRBV7-6 and TRBJ2-7, is GAGVSQSPRYKVTKRGQDVALRCDPISGHVSLYWYRQALGQGPEFLTYFNYEAQQDKSGLPNDRFSAERPEGSISTLTIQRTEQRDSAMYRCASSHTGGQGAIEQYFGPGTRLTVT.